This T cell receptor (beta chain) was identified during a study of glioma-infiltrating T cells after dendritic cell vaccination. The germline V gene has CDR1 SGHRS and CDR2 YFSETQ. The CDR3 has 13 amino acids. V lost 1 base to trimming and J lost 5 bases, with 10 bases between them. As for time point: after dendritic cell vaccination, including at tumor progression/relapse. Primers: 60 V beta forward and 13 J beta reverse. The method was immunoSEQ multiplex PCR; TCRdb's version includes in-frame clones alone and lacks a portion of them. Of about 87,000 clones listed, roughly 87% are singletons. The source was blood, collected after dendritic cell vaccination. The chain couples TRBV5-1 to TRBJ2-7, with D unresolved. This receptor was taken from a human donor with glioblastoma. This chain's CDR3 is CASSLSTANEQYF. The CDR3, as DNA: TGCGCCAGCAGCTTGAGCACAGCCAACGAGCAGTACTTC.